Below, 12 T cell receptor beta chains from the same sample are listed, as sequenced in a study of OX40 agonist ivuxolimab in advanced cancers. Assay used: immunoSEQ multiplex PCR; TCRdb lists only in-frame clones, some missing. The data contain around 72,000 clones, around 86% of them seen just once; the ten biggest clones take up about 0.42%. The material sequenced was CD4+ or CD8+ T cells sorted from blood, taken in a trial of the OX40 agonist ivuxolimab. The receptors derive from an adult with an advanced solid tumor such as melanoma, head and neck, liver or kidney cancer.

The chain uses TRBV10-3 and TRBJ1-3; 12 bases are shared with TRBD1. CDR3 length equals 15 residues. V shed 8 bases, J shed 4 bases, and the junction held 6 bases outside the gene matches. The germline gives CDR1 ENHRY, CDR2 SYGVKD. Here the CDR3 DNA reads TGTGCCATCGGGGACAGGGGGCGCATAGGAAACACCATATATTTT. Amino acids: CAIGDRGRIGNTIYF.

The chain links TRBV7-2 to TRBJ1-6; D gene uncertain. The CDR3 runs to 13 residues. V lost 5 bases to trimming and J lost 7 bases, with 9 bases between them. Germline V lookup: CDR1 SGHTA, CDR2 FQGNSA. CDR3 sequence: CASSPDWNSPLHF. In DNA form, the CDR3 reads TGTGCCAGCAGCCCGGACTGGAATTCACCCCTCCACTTT.

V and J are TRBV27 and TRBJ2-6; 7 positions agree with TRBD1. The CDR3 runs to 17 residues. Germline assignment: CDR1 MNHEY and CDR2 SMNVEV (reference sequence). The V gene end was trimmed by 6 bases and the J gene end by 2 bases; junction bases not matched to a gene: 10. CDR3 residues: CASSRNSGGAGANVLTF. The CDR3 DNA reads TGTGCCAGCAGCCGGAACTCAGGGGGAGCTGGGGCCAACGTCCTGACTTTC.

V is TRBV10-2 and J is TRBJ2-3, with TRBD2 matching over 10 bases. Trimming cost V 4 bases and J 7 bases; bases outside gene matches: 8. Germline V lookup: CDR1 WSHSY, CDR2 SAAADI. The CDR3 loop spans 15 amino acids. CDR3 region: CASSVQRGGVNTQYF. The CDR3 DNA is TGCGCCAGCAGTGTTCAGCGGGGGGGCGTAAATACGCAGTATTTT.

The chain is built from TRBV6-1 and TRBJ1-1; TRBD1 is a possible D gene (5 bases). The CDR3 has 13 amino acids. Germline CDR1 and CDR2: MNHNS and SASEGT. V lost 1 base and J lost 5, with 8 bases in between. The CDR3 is CASSEDRSTEAFF. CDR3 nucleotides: TGTGCCAGCAGTGAAGACAGGAGTACTGAAGCTTTCTTT.

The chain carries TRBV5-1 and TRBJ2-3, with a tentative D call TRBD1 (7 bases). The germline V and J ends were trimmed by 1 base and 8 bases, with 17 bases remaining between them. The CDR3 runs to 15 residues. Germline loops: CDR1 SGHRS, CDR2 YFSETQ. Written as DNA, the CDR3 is TGCGCCAGCAGCTTGACAGGGGTCCAGGGGGGTACGCAGTATTTT. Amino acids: CASSLTGVQGGTQYF.

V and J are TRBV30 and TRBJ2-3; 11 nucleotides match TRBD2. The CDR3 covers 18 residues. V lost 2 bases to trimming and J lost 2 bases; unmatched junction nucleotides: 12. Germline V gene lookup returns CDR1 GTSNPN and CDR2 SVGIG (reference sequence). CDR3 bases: TGTGCCTGGAGTCGGCTAGCGGGGGGCTGCCTCAACACAGATACGCAGTATTTT. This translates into CAWSRLAGGCLNTDTQYF.

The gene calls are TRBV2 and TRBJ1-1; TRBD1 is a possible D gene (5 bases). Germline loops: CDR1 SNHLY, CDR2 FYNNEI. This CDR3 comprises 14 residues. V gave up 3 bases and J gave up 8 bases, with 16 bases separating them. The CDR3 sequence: CASSDTGGLGEAFF. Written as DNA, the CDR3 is TGTGCCAGCAGTGATACAGGTGGGTTGGGAGAAGCTTTCTTT.

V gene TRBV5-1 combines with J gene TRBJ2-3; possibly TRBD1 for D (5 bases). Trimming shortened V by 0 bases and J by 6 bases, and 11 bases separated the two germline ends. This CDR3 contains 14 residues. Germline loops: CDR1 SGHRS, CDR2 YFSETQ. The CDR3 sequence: CASSLVGSGDTQYF. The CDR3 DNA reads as TGCGCCAGCAGCTTGGTCGGATCAGGGGATACGCAGTATTTT.

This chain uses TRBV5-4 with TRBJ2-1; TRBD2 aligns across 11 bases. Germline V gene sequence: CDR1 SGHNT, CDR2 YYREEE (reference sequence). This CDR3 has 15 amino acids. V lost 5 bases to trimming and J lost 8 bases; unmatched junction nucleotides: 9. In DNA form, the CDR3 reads TGTGCCAGCAGGGTAGCGGGAGGGGCCATCGATGAGCAGTTCTTC. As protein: CASRVAGGAIDEQFF.

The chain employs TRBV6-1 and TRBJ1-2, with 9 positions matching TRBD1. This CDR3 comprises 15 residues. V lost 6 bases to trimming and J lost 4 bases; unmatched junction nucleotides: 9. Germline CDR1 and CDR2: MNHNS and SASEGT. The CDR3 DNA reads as TGTGCCAGCAGGCGCCGACAGGGGGAAGGCTATGGCTACACCTTC. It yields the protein CASRRRQGEGYGYTF.

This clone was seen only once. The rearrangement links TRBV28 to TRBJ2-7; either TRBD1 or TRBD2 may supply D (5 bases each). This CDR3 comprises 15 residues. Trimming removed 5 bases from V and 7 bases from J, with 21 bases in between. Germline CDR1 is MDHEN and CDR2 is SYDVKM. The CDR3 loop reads CASSENHGTLGEQYV. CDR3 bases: TGTGCCAGCAGTGAAAACCACGGGACCCTCGGGGAGCAGTACGTC.